The 23 T cell receptor beta chains presented below share a single source sample, sequenced in a study of cytomegalovirus exposure and HLA in healthy donors. Use of 60 Vbeta and 13 Jbeta primers characterized the PCR. TCRdb's copy holds only in-frame clones and misses some; the assay was immunoSEQ multiplex PCR. The profile covers approximately 160,000 clones, with more than 65% appearing a single time and about 3% taken by the ten largest. Sequences were obtained from PBMCs. Receptor source: a woman aged 40 to 55 in good health and CMV-seropositive.

In this sample, this clone turned up a few times. The rearrangement uses TRBV2 and TRBJ1-1; D is undetermined. Germline V gene data show CDR1 as SNHLY and CDR2 as FYNNEI. Trimming cost V 2 bases and J 1 base, with 11 bases left between them. The CDR3 is made up of 15 amino acids. CDR3 protein: CASSESGVRNTEAFF. CDR3 coding DNA: TGTGCCAGCAGTGAAAGCGGGGTGAGGAACACTGAAGCTTTCTTT.

The rearrangement links TRBV28 to TRBJ1-1; D not resolved. CDR1 and CDR2 from the germline V gene are MDHEN and SYDVKM. This CDR3 contains 14 residues. With 2 bases removed from V and 6 bases from J, the gap between germline ends came to 13 bases. The CDR3 region has the DNA TGTGCCAGCAGTTTAATCGGGGAAAGGTCTGAAGCTTTCTTT. Its protein product is CASSLIGERSEAFF.

Regarding this clone: Mismatch with germline at one junction end may stem from a read error. Other DNA sequences within the sample encode an identical CDR3. This sequence joins TRBV4-3 and TRBJ1-1, with D uncertain. CDR1 is LGHNA, CDR2 YSLEER, per germline. The CDR3 is 15 residues long. CDR3 region: CASSQAPTLNTEAFF. The CDR3 DNA sequence: TGCGCCAGCAGCCAAGCCCCGACACTGAACACTGAGGCTTTCTTT.

This clone was observed a handful of times. The chain uses TRBV10-3 and TRBJ2-1; D call uncertain. Trimming cost V 4 bases and J 0 bases, with 7 bases left between them. The CDR3 spans 14 residues. The germline CDR1 and CDR2 sequences are ENHRY and SYGVKD. The chain's CDR3 is CAISAGSSYNEQFF. CDR3 DNA: TGTGCCATCAGTGCGGGTAGCTCCTACAATGAGCAGTTCTTC.

The V call is TRBV11-2, the J call TRBJ2-3, with a weak D call TRBD1 (6 bases). The CDR3 sequence is 14 residues long. CDR1 and CDR2 (germline): SGHAT, FQNNGV. The V and J ends lost 3 bases and 5 bases respectively, with 12 bases between them. CDR3 amino acids: CASSFWGLGDTQYF. The CDR3 nucleotides read TGTGCCAGCAGCTTTTGGGGGCTGGGAGATACGCAGTATTTT.

The chain links TRBV21-1 to TRBJ1-2. TRBV21-1 is assigned pseudogene status. The CDR3 spans 13 residues. This chain's CDR3 is CASSPNGGSGYTF. CDR3 nucleotides: TGTGCCAGCAGCCCAAATGGAGGGAGCGGCTACACCTTC.

The gene calls are TRBV5-1 and TRBJ2-7, with D tentatively TRBD2 (5 bases). This CDR3 spans 15 amino acids. The V gene's germline CDR1 is SGHRS and CDR2 YFSETQ. The ends were cut back, 0 bases at V and 5 bases at J, with 15 bases in the middle. Written as DNA, the CDR3 is TGCGCCAGCAGCTTGGAAGGGATCGGGGTGCACGAGCAGTACTTC. Protein product: CASSLEGIGVHEQYF.

The chain combines TRBV9 with TRBJ1-4, with unresolved D. The germline V gene has CDR1 SGDLS and CDR2 YYNGEE. V lost 4 bases and J 0 bases, leaving 7 bases between the germline ends. The length of the CDR3 is 14 residues. The CDR3: CASSPRATNEKLFF. CDR3 bases: TGTGCCAGCAGCCCCCGGGCAACTAATGAAAAACTGTTTTTT.

This clone was seen a handful of times. The chain combines TRBV6-5 with TRBJ1-3; 7 bases map to TRBD1. The CDR3 is 14 residues long. V was pared by 4 bases and J by 8 bases, with 8 bases of the junction left unmatched. Germline assignment: CDR1 MNHEY and CDR2 SVGAGI. The CDR3 bases are TGTGCCAGCAGTTCAACAGGGGCCCAGGACACCATATATTTT. Its translation: CASSSTGAQDTIYF.

The chain is built from TRBV27 and TRBJ1-2, with D perhaps matching TRBD1 (5 bases). Germline assignment: CDR1 MNHEY and CDR2 SMNVEV (reference sequence). V was shortened by 3 bases and J by 0 bases, with 8 bases between the two germline ends. The CDR3 consists of 14 residues. CDR3 nucleotides: TGTGCCAGCAGTTTCGCAGGGTCTAACTATGGCTACACCTTC. Translation: CASSFAGSNYGYTF.

This clone is a singleton in its sample. This chain uses TRBV6-1 with TRBJ2-7, with a tentative D call TRBD1 (5 bases). The CDR3 contains 13 residues. CDR1 is MNHNS, CDR2 SASEGT, per germline. Trimming removed 7 bases from V and 4 bases from J, with 14 bases in between. The CDR3 region is CASTDRDLYEQYF. CDR3 nucleotides: TGTGCCAGCACAGACAGAGACCTATACGAGCAGTACTTC.

V and J are TRBV18 and TRBJ1-4, with 7 nucleotides matching TRBD1. The CDR3 length is 15 residues. V lost 6 bases and J lost 5; bases outside the gene matches: 9. Germline CDR1 KGHSH, CDR2 LQKENI. The DNA for the CDR3 is TGTGCCAGCTCGCAGGAGACAGGGACGAATGAAAAACTGTTTTTT. Translated: CASSQETGTNEKLFF.

The rearrangement links TRBV4-2 to TRBJ2-7; 11 bases match TRBD2. Germline V CDR1 and CDR2: LGHNA, YNFKEQ. This CDR3 region has 18 residues. J gave up 2 bases and V 2 bases, and 11 bases lay outside the gene matches. The CDR3 DNA sequence: TGTGCCAGCAGCCAACAATTGACGGGACTAGCGGTAACCTACGAGCAGTACTTC. It specifies CASSQQLTGLAVTYEQYF.

The chain employs TRBV28 and TRBJ1-1; the match to TRBD1 covers 9 bases. This CDR3 has 14 amino acids. After removal of 5 bases from V and 6 bases from J, the junction contained 7 bases not matched to a gene. Per the germline V gene, CDR1 is MDHEN and CDR2 is SYDVKM. The CDR3 nucleotides read TGTGCCAGCAGTACACCACAGGGGGCTTCTGAAGCTTTCTTT. Amino acids: CASSTPQGASEAFF. The variable domain in full, with the rest retrieved from reference TRBV28 and TRBJ1-1, is DVKVTQSSRYLVKRTGEKVFLECVQDMDHENMFWYRQDPGLGLRLIYFSYDVKMKEKGDIPEGYSVSREKKERFSLILESASTNQTSMYLCASSTPQGASEAFFGQGTRLTVV.

This clone was observed a handful of times. This rearrangement joins TRBV6-5 to TRBJ1-1; 7 bases fit TRBD1. CDR3 length: 13 residues. Trimming removed 5 bases from V and 3 bases from J; junction bases left unmatched: 3. CDR1 is MNHEY, CDR2 SVGAGI, per germline. Written as DNA, the CDR3 is TGTGCCAGCAGTCTCCAGGGGGACACTGAAGCTTTCTTT. Translation: CASSLQGDTEAFF.

V gene TRBV7-2 combines with J gene TRBJ2-1; D perhaps matches TRBD2 (6 bases). CDR3 length equals 14 residues. The V gene's germline CDR1 is SGHTA and CDR2 FQGNSA. Trimming took 1 base from V and 6 from J, leaving 10 bases between them. The CDR3 coding sequence is TGTGCCAGCAGCTTAGGACTAGTAGGCAATGAGCAGTTCTTC. This encodes CASSLGLVGNEQFF.

This clone showed up just once. This chain connects TRBV5-4 to TRBJ2-2, with 10 bases that match TRBD1. The CDR3 loop spans 16 amino acids. J was trimmed by 4 bases and V by 3 bases; bases with no gene match: 6. Per germline, CDR1 SGHNT and CDR2 YYREEE (reference sequence). The CDR3 region has the DNA TGTGCCAGCAGCTCCAGACAGGGGGCGCCCACCGGGGAGCTGTTTTTT. It codes for CASSSRQGAPTGELFF.

The CDR3 spells CASSFQASGTNEQYF. The CDR3 region has the DNA TGTGCCAGCAGCTTTCAGGCTAGCGGGACAAACGAGCAGTACTTC. The V and J genes are TRBV7-9 and TRBJ2-7; 9 nucleotides align to TRBD2. Germline trimming cut 3 bases from V and 5 bases from J; bases unmatched to any gene: 8. The length of the CDR3 is 15 residues. Germline CDR1 is SEHNR and CDR2 is FQNEAQ (reference sequence).

This clone showed up just a few times. CDR3 in DNA: TGTGCCATCAGTGGGACTAGCGGGGACAATGAGCAGTTCTTC. It is translated as CAISGTSGDNEQFF. The chain is built from TRBV10-3 and TRBJ2-1; 12 bases map to TRBD2. This CDR3 region has 14 residues. V gave up 4 bases and J gave up 5 bases; unmatched junction bases: 0. From germline, CDR1 is ENHRY and CDR2 SYGVKD.

The rearrangement uses TRBV12-5 and TRBJ2-3, with 7 bases aligning to TRBD2. The V and J ends lost 5 bases and 5 bases, in that order; junction bases with no gene match: 10. The CDR3 totals 15 residues. Germline-derived CDR1 and CDR2 are LGHNT and FRNRAP. CDR3 in amino acids: CASGDWTGGRDTQYF. CDR3 nucleotide sequence: TGTGCTAGTGGTGACTGGACGGGCGGGAGAGATACGCAGTATTTT.

This clone showed up just a few times. V gene TRBV6-1 combines with J gene TRBJ2-1; TRBD2 aligns across 11 bases. Germline V CDR1 and CDR2: MNHNS, SASEGT. The V and J ends lost 4 bases and 15 bases, in that order; junction bases with no gene match: 14. CDR3 length: 15 amino acids. CDR3 sequence (DNA): TGTGCCAGCAGTGGAGCCCGTTTACTAGCGGGAGAGGGGTTCTTC. This encodes CASSGARLLAGEGFF.

This clone was observed a single time. This chain joins TRBV12-5 and TRBJ2-2; 10 bases line up with TRBD2. J lost 6 bases, V lost 6 bases, and 16 bases had no gene match. Germline V gene lookup returns CDR1 LGHNT and CDR2 FRNRAP. The CDR3 runs 18 residues. Written as DNA, the CDR3 is TGTGCTAGTGGCTCTCGAACCGGACTAGCGGACGTGGCCGGGGAGCTGTTTTTT. It specifies CASGSRTGLADVAGELFF. Combining the CDR3 with reference TRBV12-5 and TRBJ2-2 gives the whole variable domain DARVTQTPRHKVTEMGQEVTMRCQPILGHNTVFWYRQTMMQGLELLAYFRNRAPLDDSGMPKDRFSAEMPDATLATLKIQPSEPRDSAVYFCASGSRTGLADVAGELFFGEGSRLTVL.

The chain recombines TRBV4-3 with TRBJ1-3; no reliable D call. Germline CDR1 reads LGHNA; CDR2 reads YSLEER. The CDR3 runs to 14 residues. Trimming took off 4 bases at V and 0 bases at J, with 7 bases between the two ends. The CDR3 nucleotides are TGCGCCAGCAGCCCGGGGAACTCTGGAAACACCATATATTTT. Its translation: CASSPGNSGNTIYF.